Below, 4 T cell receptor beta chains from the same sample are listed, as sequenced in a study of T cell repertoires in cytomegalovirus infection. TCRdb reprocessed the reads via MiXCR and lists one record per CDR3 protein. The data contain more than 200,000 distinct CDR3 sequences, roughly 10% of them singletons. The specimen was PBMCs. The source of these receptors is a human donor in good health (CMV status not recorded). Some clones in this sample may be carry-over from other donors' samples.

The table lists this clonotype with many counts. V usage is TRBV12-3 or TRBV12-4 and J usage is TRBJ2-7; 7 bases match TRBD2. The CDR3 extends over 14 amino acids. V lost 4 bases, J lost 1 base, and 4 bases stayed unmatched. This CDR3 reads CASSSAGRSYEQYF. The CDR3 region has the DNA TGTGCCAGCAGTTCAGCGGGGCGATCCTACGAGCAGTACTTC.

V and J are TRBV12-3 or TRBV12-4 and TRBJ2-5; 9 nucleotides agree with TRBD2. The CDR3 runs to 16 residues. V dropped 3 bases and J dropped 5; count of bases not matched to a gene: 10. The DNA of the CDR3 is TGTGCCAGCAGTTTGTCGAGCGGGGGGCTGGGGGAGACCCAGTACTTC. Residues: CASSLSSGGLGETQYF.

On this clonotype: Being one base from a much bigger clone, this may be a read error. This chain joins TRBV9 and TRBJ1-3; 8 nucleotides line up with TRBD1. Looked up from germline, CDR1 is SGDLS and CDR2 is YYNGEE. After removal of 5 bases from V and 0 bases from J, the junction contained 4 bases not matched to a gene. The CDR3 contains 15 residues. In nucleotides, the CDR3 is TGTGCCAGCAGTCAAACAGGGGGCTCTGGAAACACCATATATTTT. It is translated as CASSQTGGSGNTIYF.

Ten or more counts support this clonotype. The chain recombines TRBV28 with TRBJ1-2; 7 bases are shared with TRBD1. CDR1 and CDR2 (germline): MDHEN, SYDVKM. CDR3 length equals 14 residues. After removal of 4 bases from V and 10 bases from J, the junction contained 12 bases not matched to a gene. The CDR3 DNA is TGTGCCAGCAGTTCGATAATCCGACAGGGCGCCTACACCTTC. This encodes CASSSIIRQGAYTF.